What follows are 3 T cell receptor beta chains derived from one specimen sequenced in a study of shared clonotypes between healthy human individuals. Clones were read by immunoSEQ multiplex PCR, and TCRdb kept only the in-frame ones, dropping some. The table includes 2 million to 3 million clones, roughly 93% detected once. Sequenced material: naive CD4+ T cells from PBMCs. As to subset: CD45RA+ positively selected. These receptors all stem from a man younger than 35 in good health. Some clones in this sample may be carry-over from other donors' samples.

This sequence joins TRBV6-5 and TRBJ2-5; a possible D gene is TRBD2 (6 bases). Per germline, CDR1 MNHEY and CDR2 SVGAGI. The germline V and J ends were trimmed by 4 bases and 0 bases, with 12 bases remaining between them. The CDR3 contains 15 residues. CDR3 sequence (DNA): TGTGCCAGCAGTTTATTTCGGAGGGACCAAGAGACCCAGTACTTC. Translated: CASSLFRRDQETQYF.

This chain connects TRBV28 to TRBJ2-7; possibly TRBD1 for D (6 bases). Deletions cut 5 bases from V and 4 bases from J, with 18 bases between. This CDR3 comprises 15 residues. Per germline, CDR1 MDHEN and CDR2 SYDVKM. The CDR3 DNA sequence: TGTGCCAGCAGTCCCGCCCGGACAGTTAATTACGAGCAGTACTTC. The encoded protein is CASSPARTVNYEQYF.

The rearrangement links TRBV27 to TRBJ2-5, with 12 bases lining up with TRBD2. The J segment lost 5 bases and the V segment lost 6 bases, leaving 7 bases of the junction unmatched. This CDR3 contains 15 residues. The germline CDR1 and CDR2 sequences are MNHEY and SMNVEV (reference sequence). CDR3 protein: CASRALAGGLETQYF. CDR3 nucleotides: TGTGCCAGCAGGGCTCTAGCGGGAGGGCTTGAGACCCAGTACTTC.